This entry lists 2 T cell receptor beta chains sequenced from one sample in a study of vaccination effects on CD4 cells after COVID-19. The assay was immunoSEQ multiplex PCR, and TCRdb's table has in-frame clones only and misses some. The sample lists under 60,000 clones, more than 65% occurring once. The culture ran for 10 days before CD4+ T cells were isolated. These receptors lack a known antigen. The specimen comprised CD4+ T cells from PBMCs cultured without peptide, sampled before COVID-19 vaccination. The receptors stem from a human donor who received a COVID-19 vaccine.

The chain couples TRBV28 to TRBJ1-4, with D perhaps TRBD1 (5 bases). The germline CDR1 and CDR2 sequences are MDHEN and SYDVKM. This CDR3 is 14 amino acids long. The V and J ends lost 3 bases and 5 bases respectively, with 10 bases between them. This chain's CDR3 is CASSFQGLNEKLFF. Here the CDR3 DNA reads TGTGCCAGCAGTTTTCAGGGCCTAAATGAAAAACTGTTTTTT.

The rearrangement uses TRBV25-1 and TRBJ1-1, with D hard to call. The CDR3 is 11 amino acids. V shed 7 bases and J shed 8 bases, with 11 bases lying between them. Per the germline V gene, CDR1 is MGHDK and CDR2 is SYGVNS. The CDR3 here is CASTLLGEAFF. The DNA for the CDR3 is TGTGCCAGCACCCTCCTGGGGGAAGCTTTCTTT.